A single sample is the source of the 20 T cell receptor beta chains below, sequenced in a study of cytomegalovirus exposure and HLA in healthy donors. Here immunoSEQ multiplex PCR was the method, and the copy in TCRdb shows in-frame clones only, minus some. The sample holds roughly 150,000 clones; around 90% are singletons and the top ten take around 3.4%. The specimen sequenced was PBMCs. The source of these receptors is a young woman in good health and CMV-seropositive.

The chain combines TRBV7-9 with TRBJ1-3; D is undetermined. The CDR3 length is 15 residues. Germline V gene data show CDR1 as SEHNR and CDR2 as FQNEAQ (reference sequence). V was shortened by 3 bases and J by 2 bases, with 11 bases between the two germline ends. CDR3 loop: CASSFLGVAGNTIYF. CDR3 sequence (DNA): TGTGCCAGCAGCTTTTTGGGCGTGGCTGGAAACACCATATATTTT. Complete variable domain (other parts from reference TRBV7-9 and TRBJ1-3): DTGVSQNPRHKITKRGQNVTFRCDPISEHNRLYWYRQTLGQGPEFLTYFQNEAQLEKSRLLSDRFSAERPKGSFSTLEIQRTEQGDSAMYLCASSFLGVAGNTIYFGEGSWLTVV.

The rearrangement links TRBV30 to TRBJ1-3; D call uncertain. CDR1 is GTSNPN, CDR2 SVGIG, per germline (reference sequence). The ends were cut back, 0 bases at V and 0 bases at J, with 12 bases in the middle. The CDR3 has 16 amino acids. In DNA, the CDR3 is TGTGCCTGGAGTGTACCCCCCCTAAGCTCTGGAAACACCATATATTTT. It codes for CAWSVPPLSSGNTIYF. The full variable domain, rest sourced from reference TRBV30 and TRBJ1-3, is SQTIHQWPATLVQPVGSPLSLECTVEGTSNPNLYWYRQAAGRGLQLLFYSVGIGQISSEVPQNLSASRPQDRQFILSSKKLLLSDSGFYLCAWSVPPLSSGNTIYFGEGSWLTVV.

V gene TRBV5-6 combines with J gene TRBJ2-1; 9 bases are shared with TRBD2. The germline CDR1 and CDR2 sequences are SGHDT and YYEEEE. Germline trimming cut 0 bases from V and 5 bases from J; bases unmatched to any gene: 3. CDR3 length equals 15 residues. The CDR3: CASSLALAGHNEQFF. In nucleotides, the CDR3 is TGTGCCAGCAGCTTGGCCCTAGCGGGGCACAATGAGCAGTTCTTC. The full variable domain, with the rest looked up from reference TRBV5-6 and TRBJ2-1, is DAGVTQSPTHLIKTRGQQVTLRCSPKSGHDTVSWYQQALGQGPQFIFQYYEEEERQRGNFPDRFSGHQFPNYSSELNVNALLLGDSALYLCASSLALAGHNEQFFGPGTRLTVL.

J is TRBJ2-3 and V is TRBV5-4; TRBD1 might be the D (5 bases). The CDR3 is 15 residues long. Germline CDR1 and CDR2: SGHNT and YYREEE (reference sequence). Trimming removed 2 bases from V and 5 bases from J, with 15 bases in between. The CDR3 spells CASSFGQGSGDTQYF. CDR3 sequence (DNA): TGTGCCAGCAGCTTTGGCCAGGGAAGTGGAGATACGCAGTATTTT. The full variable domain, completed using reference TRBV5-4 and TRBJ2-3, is ETGVTQSPTHLIKTRGQQVTLRCSSQSGHNTVSWYQQALGQGPQFIFQYYREEENGRGNFPPRFSGLQFPNYSSELNVNALELDDSALYLCASSFGQGSGDTQYFGPGTRLTVL.

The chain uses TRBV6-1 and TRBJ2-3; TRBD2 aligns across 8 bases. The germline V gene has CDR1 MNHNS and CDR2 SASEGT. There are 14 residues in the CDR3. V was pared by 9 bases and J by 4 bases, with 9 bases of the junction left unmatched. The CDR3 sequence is CASRPGLGADTQYF. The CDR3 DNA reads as TGTGCCAGTCGACCGGGACTAGGGGCAGATACGCAGTATTTT.

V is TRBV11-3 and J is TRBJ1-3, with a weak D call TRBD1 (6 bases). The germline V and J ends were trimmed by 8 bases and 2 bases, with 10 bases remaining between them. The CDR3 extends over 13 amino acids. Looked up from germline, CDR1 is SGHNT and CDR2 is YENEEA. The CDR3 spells CASREGAGNTIYF. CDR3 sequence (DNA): TGTGCCAGCCGCGAGGGGGCTGGAAACACCATATATTTT. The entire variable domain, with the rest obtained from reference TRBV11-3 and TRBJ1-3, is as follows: EAGVVQSPRYKIIEKKQPVAFWCNPISGHNTLYWYLQNLGQGPELLIRYENEEAVDDSQLPKDRFSAERLKGVDSTLKIQPAELGDSAVYLCASREGAGNTIYFGEGSWLTVV.

DNA for the CDR3: TGTGCCAGCAGCCAAGATCTCTCGGCAGGCTCCTACGAGCAGTACTTC. It specifies CASSQDLSAGSYEQYF. This chain links TRBV4-2 with TRBJ2-7; D is undetermined. With 0 bases removed from V and 0 bases from J, the gap between germline ends came to 12 bases. The CDR3 is made up of 16 amino acids. Per the germline V gene, CDR1 is LGHNA and CDR2 is YNFKEQ.

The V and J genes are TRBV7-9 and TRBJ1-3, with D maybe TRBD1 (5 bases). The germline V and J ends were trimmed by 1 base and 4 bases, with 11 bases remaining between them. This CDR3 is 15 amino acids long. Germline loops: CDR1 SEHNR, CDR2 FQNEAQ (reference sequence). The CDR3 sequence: CASSLEAGIGNTIYF. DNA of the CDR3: TGTGCCAGCAGCTTAGAGGCAGGGATCGGAAACACCATATATTTT.

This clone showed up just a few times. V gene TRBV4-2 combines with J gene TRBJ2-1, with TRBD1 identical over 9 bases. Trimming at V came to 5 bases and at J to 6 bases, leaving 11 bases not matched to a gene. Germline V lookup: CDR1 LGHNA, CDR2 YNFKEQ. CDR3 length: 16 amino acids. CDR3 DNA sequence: TGTGCCAGCAGCGAAACGATGGGACAGGGAGGCAATGAGCAGTTCTTC. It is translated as CASSETMGQGGNEQFF.

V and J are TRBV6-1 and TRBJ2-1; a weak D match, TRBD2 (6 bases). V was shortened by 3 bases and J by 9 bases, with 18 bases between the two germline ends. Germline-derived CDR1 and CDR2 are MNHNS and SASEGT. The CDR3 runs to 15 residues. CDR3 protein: CASSDTGLLRGEQFF. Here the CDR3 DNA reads TGTGCCAGCAGTGACACGGGACTTTTACGCGGTGAGCAGTTCTTC.

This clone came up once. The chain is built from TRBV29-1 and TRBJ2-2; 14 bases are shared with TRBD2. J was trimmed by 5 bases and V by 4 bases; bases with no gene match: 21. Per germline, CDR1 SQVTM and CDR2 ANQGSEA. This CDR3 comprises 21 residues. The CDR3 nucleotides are TGCAGCGTTGGGACTAATCCGGGACTAGCGGGAGTTAGTAGGTGGACCGGGGAGCTGTTTTTT. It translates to CSVGTNPGLAGVSRWTGELFF.

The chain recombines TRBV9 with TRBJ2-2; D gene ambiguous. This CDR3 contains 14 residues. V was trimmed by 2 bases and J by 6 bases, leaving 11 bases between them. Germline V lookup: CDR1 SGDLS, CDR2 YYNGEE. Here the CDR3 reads CASSVDLVAGELFF. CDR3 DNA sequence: TGTGCCAGCAGCGTCGACTTGGTTGCCGGGGAGCTGTTTTTT.

The CDR3 DNA reads as TGTGCCAGCAGCTTAGTTTATCTACCCTACGAGCAGTACTTC. It codes for CASSLVYLPYEQYF. This chain joins TRBV11-2 and TRBJ2-7; D unclear. The CDR3 is made up of 14 amino acids. V lost 1 base, J lost 2 bases, and 9 bases lay in between. Germline V gene data show CDR1 as SGHAT and CDR2 as FQNNGV.

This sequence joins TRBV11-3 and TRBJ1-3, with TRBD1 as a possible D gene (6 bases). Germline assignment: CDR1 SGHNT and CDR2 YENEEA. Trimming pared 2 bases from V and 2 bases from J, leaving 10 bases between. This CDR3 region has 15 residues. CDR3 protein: CASSLRGAAGNTIYF. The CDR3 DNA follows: TGTGCCAGCAGCTTACGGGGGGCGGCTGGAAACACCATATATTTT.

The chain's CDR3 is CASSSQGGSYNEQFF. CDR3 coding DNA: TGTGCCAGCAGTTCCCAAGGGGGCTCCTACAATGAGCAGTTCTTC. V is TRBV28 and J is TRBJ2-1; D perhaps matches TRBD1 (6 bases). The CDR3 has 15 amino acids. Germline CDR1 is MDHEN and CDR2 is SYDVKM. V was clipped by 4 bases and J by 0 bases, with 10 bases between them.

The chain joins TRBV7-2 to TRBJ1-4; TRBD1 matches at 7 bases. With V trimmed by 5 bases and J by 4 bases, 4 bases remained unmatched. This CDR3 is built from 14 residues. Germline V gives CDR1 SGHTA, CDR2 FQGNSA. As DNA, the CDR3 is TGTGCCAGCAGCCCTAGGGGGCTTAATGAAAAACTGTTTTTT. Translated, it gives CASSPRGLNEKLFF. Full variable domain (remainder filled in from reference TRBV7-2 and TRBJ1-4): GAGVSQSPSNKVTEKGKDVELRCDPISGHTALYWYRQSLGQGLEFLIYFQGNSAPDKSGLPSDRFSAERTGGSVSTLTIQRTQQEDSAVYLCASSPRGLNEKLFFGSGTQLSVL.

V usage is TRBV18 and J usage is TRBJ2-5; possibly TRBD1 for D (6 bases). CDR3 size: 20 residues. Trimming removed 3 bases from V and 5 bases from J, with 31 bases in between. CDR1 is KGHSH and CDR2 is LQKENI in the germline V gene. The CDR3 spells CASSPRLRTVQYRDKETQYF. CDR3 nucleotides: TGTGCCAGCTCACCCCGCCTCAGGACAGTTCAATACCGGGACAAGGAGACCCAGTACTTC. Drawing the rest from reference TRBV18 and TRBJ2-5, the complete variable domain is NAGVMQNPRHLVRRRGQEARLRCSPMKGHSHVYWYRQLPEEGLKFMVYLQKENIIDESGMPKERFSAEFPKEGPSILRIQQVVRGDSAAYFCASSPRLRTVQYRDKETQYFGPGTRLLVL.

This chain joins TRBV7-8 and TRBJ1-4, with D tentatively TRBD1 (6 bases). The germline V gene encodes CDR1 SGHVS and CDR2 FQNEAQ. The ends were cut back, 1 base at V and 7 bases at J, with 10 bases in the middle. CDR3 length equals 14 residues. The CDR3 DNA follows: TGTGCCAGCAGCTTAGACAGGGTTGTTGAAAAACTGTTTTTT. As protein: CASSLDRVVEKLFF.

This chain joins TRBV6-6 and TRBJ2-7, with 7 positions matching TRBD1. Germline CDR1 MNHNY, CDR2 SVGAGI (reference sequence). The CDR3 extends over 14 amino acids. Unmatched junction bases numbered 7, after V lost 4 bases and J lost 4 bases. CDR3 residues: CASSSPDREYEQYF. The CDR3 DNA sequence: TGTGCCAGCAGTTCACCAGACAGGGAGTACGAGCAGTACTTC.

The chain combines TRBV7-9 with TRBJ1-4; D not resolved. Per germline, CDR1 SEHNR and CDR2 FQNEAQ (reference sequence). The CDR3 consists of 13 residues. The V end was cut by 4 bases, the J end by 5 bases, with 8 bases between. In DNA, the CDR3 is TGTGCCAGCAGCTCTGGGCCGAATGAAAAACTGTTTTTT. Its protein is CASSSGPNEKLFF.